The 11 T cell receptor beta chains below come from one sample, sequenced in a study of T cell repertoires in cytomegalovirus infection. No antigens are known for them. One entry per CDR3 protein results from TCRdb running MiXCR on the reads. This sample has some 900,000 distinct CDR3 sequences, with over 25% found just once. Sample: cultured CD8+ T cells from PBMCs, taken from culture after CMV antigen stimulation. These receptors originate from a human donor in good health (CMV status not recorded). Some clones in this sample may be carry-over from other donors' samples.

This clonotype was picked up a small number of times. The V and J genes are TRBV12-3 or TRBV12-4 and TRBJ1-1; D is possibly TRBD1 (6 bases). The CDR3 totals 14 residues. V was clipped by 5 bases and J by 5 bases, with 15 bases between them. This CDR3 reads CASSQGRGVTEAFF. In nucleotides, the CDR3 is TGTGCCAGCAGTCAGGGAAGGGGGGTTACTGAAGCTTTCTTT.

This clonotype has only a few counts. For the CDR3, the DNA is TGTGCCAGCAGTTCCCCGACGGGACAGACTTTCTACGAGCAGTACTTC. It codes for CASSSPTGQTFYEQYF. The gene calls are TRBV12-3 or TRBV12-4 and TRBJ2-7; 7 nucleotides agree with TRBD1. Trimming removed 4 bases from V and 3 bases from J; junction bases left unmatched: 12. This CDR3 is built from 16 residues.

This clonotype was seen more than once but under ten times. V gene TRBV12-3 or TRBV12-4 combines with J gene TRBJ2-1; TRBD1 aligns across 9 bases. This CDR3 spans 15 amino acids. J lost 5 bases, V lost 3 bases, and 5 bases had no gene match. The CDR3 region is CASSFGTGFNNEQFF. CDR3 coding DNA: TGTGCCAGCAGTTTCGGGACAGGGTTCAACAATGAGCAGTTCTTC.

This chain links TRBV13 with TRBJ2-3; TRBD1 might be the D (5 bases). Germline lookup yields CDR1 PRHDT and CDR2 FYEKMQ (reference sequence). The CDR3 covers 15 residues. With 8 bases removed from V and 4 bases from J, the gap between germline ends came to 19 bases. The CDR3: CASCTAGYLADTQYF. The CDR3 bases are TGTGCCAGCTGTACTGCAGGGTATTTGGCAGATACGCAGTATTTT.

This clonotype was counted only a few times. The J gene is TRBJ2-7, the V gene TRBV6-2 or TRBV6-3, with 7 positions matching TRBD1. V lost 6 bases to trimming and J lost 3 bases; unmatched junction nucleotides: 8. The CDR3 runs to 14 residues. From germline, CDR1 is MNHEY and CDR2 SVGEGT. CDR3 nucleotide sequence: TGTGCCAGCAGAAAGCCGGGACAGATCTACGAGCAGTACGTC. It is translated as CASRKPGQIYEQYV.

V gene TRBV29-1 combines with J gene TRBJ1-1; 9 nucleotides agree with TRBD1. V lost 6 bases, J lost 5 bases, and 10 bases stayed unmatched. This CDR3 region has 14 residues. In germline, CDR1 is SQVTM, CDR2 ANQGSEA. CDR3 sequence (DNA): TGCAGCGTCTCTTCCGACAGGGGGGGGACTGAAGCTTTCTTT. The encoded protein is CSVSSDRGGTEAFF.

In this sample, this clonotype turned up many times. The chain joins TRBV7-2 to TRBJ1-3; D unclear. The ends were cut back, 1 base at V and 4 bases at J, with 5 bases in the middle. CDR3 length: 13 residues. Germline V lookup: CDR1 SGHTA, CDR2 FQGNSA. CDR3 residues: CASSLESGNTIYF. The CDR3 region has the DNA TGTGCCAGCAGCTTAGAAAGCGGAAACACCATATATTTT.

The chain employs TRBV7-9 and TRBJ2-4; 10 bases fit TRBD1. The germline V gene encodes CDR1 SEHNR and CDR2 FQNEAQ (reference sequence). Trimming cost V 1 base and J 2 bases; bases outside gene matches: 2. The CDR3 runs 16 residues. CDR3 coding DNA: TGTGCCAGCAGCTTAGGACAGGGGGCTTCCAAAAACATTCAGTACTTC. As protein: CASSLGQGASKNIQYF.

This clonotype appeared many times. The V and J genes are TRBV12-3 or TRBV12-4 and TRBJ2-5; 12 bases match TRBD2. Trimming removed 6 bases from V and 3 bases from J; junction bases left unmatched: 5. The CDR3 spans 15 residues. The CDR3, as DNA: TGTGCCAGCAGGGCCCCTAGCGGGGGGGAAGAGACCCAGTACTTC. Its translation: CASRAPSGGEETQYF.

The V gene is TRBV7-6, the J gene TRBJ2-7, with D perhaps matching TRBD2 (6 bases). In germline, CDR1 is SGHVS, CDR2 FNYEAQ. The CDR3 extends over 14 amino acids. V was trimmed by 4 bases and J by 2 bases, leaving 12 bases between them. The CDR3 reads CASSSSDGAYEQYF. The CDR3 nucleotides read TGTGCCAGCAGCTCTAGCGACGGTGCCTACGAGCAGTACTTC.

This clonotype has a handful of counts. The chain employs TRBV6-1 and TRBJ1-2; 7 positions agree with TRBD1. CDR1 is MNHNS and CDR2 is SASEGT in the germline V gene. The CDR3 runs to 16 residues. Unmatched junction bases numbered 18, after V lost 6 bases and J lost 8 bases. This CDR3 reads CASSSDRTGNFGGYTF. DNA for the CDR3: TGTGCCAGCAGCTCGGACAGGACAGGAAACTTTGGGGGCTACACCTTC.